Listed here are 9 T cell receptor beta chains from one sample, sequenced in a study of blood T cell repertoires in COVID-19. The protocol was immunoSEQ multiplex PCR, while the TCRdb copy is restricted to in-frame clones and leaves out a portion. The top ten hold around 1.9% of the sample, which has roughly 240,000 clones, about 80% seen once. The sequencing sample was made of peripheral blood. The receptors derive from an elderly woman with acute or convalescent COVID-19.

The CDR3 spells CASSYEVNTEAFF. CDR3 nucleotides: TGTGCCAGCAGTTACGAGGTAAACACTGAAGCTTTCTTT. The rearrangement uses TRBV6-5 and TRBJ1-1, with D hard to call. Germline loops: CDR1 MNHEY, CDR2 SVGAGI. The CDR3 is made up of 13 amino acids. V was pared by 2 bases and J by 2 bases, with 6 bases between.

In DNA, the CDR3 is TGTGCCAGCAGTCCAAGCTCGTGGACAGGGGGCGATTGGATTCTGAACACTGAAGCTTTCTTT. It codes for CASSPSSWTGGDWILNTEAFF. The rearrangement links TRBV6-2 or TRBV6-3 to TRBJ1-1; 11 positions match TRBD1. The CDR3 runs 21 residues. The germline V gene encodes CDR1 MNHEY and CDR2 SVGEGT. The J segment lost 0 bases and the V segment lost 5 bases, leaving 20 bases of the junction unmatched.

The gene calls are TRBV5-3 and TRBJ1-1, with 8 bases matching TRBD1. TRBV5-3 is noted as an ORF with a role that remains uncertain. V was pared by 4 bases and J by 2 bases, with 13 bases of the junction left unmatched. This CDR3 has 17 amino acids. CDR3 in amino acids: CARSPRGTGGSNTEAFF. The DNA of the CDR3 is TGTGCCAGAAGCCCGCGCGGAACAGGGGGAAGTAACACTGAAGCTTTCTTT.

This sequence joins TRBV30 and TRBJ1-6, with no clear D. Germline CDR1 reads GTSNPN; CDR2 reads SVGIG (reference sequence). The length of the CDR3 is 14 residues. The V and J ends lost 0 bases and 6 bases respectively, with 9 bases between them. In nucleotides, the CDR3 is TGTGCCTGGAGTGTGTCAGTCCTTAATTCACCCCTCCACTTT. Its translation: CAWSVSVLNSPLHF.

This sequence joins TRBV6-1 and TRBJ2-1; no clear D gene. The germline gives CDR1 MNHNS, CDR2 SASEGT. The CDR3 loop spans 11 amino acids. Trimming cost V 1 base and J 10 bases, with 5 bases left between them. The CDR3 here is CASSEVREQFF. CDR3 DNA sequence: TGTGCCAGCAGTGAAGTACGGGAGCAGTTCTTC.

The J gene is TRBJ1-6, the V gene TRBV7-3; TRBD1 matches 7 bases. The V segment lost 5 bases and the J segment 7 bases; nucleotides outside the gene matches: 2. The CDR3 has 13 amino acids. Germline V gene sequence: CDR1 SGHTA, CDR2 FQGTGA. CDR3 residues: CASSGTVNSPLHF. The CDR3 bases are TGTGCCAGCAGCGGGACAGTGAATTCACCCCTCCACTTT.

This CDR3 is CASSAPAGGNTGELFF. The CDR3 DNA sequence: TGTGCCAGTAGTGCCCCGGCGGGGGGGAACACCGGGGAGCTGTTTTTT. The V and J genes are TRBV19 and TRBJ2-2; TRBD2 agrees at 8 bases. CDR3 length: 16 residues. The germline CDR1 and CDR2 sequences are LNHDA and SQIVND (reference sequence). Germline trimming cut 5 bases from V and 1 base from J; bases unmatched to any gene: 6. Full variable domain (remainder filled in from reference TRBV19 and TRBJ2-2): DGGITQSPKYLFRKEGQNVTLSCEQNLNHDAMYWYRQDPGQGLRLIYYSQIVNDFQKGDIAEGYSVSREKKESFPLTVTSAQKNPTAFYLCASSAPAGGNTGELFFGEGSRLTVL.

The V and J genes are TRBV6-5 and TRBJ2-1; 8 bases map to TRBD1. The CDR3 has 15 residues. Germline loops: CDR1 MNHEY, CDR2 SVGAGI. Unmatched junction bases numbered 7, after V lost 6 bases and J lost 3 bases. The CDR3 coding sequence is TGTGCCAGCAGAACAGACAGGGGAAGCTACAATGAGCAGTTCTTC. Its translation: CASRTDRGSYNEQFF.

This chain connects TRBV7-2 to TRBJ2-3; the match to TRBD2 covers 11 bases. Germline CDR1 and CDR2: SGHTA and FQGNSA. J lost 1 base, V lost 3 bases, and 3 bases had no gene match. The CDR3 sequence is 16 residues long. The CDR3 DNA follows: TGTGCCAGCAGCTTTAGCGGGGGGGCCGGCACAGATACGCAGTATTTT. As protein: CASSFSGGAGTDTQYF.